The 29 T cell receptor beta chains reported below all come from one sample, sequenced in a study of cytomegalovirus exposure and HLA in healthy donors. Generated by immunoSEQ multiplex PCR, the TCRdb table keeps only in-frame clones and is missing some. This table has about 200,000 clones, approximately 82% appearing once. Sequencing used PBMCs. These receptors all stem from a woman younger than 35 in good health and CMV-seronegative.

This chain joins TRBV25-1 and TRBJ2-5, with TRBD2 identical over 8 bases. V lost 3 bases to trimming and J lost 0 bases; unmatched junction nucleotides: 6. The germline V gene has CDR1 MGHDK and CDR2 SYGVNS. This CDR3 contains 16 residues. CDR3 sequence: CASSDLAGLNQETQYF. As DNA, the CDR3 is TGTGCCAGCAGTGACTTAGCGGGGTTAAACCAAGAGACCCAGTACTTC. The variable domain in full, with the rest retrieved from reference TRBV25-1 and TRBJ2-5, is EADIYQTPRYLVIGTGKKITLECSQTMGHDKMYWYQQDPGMELHLIHYSYGVNSTEKGDLSSESTVSRIRTEHFPLTLESARPSHTSQYLCASSDLAGLNQETQYFGPGTRLLVL.

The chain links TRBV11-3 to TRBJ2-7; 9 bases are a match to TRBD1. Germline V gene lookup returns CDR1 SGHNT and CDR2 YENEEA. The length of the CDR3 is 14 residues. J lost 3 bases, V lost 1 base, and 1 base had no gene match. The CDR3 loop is CASSLAGQGYEQYF. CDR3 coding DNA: TGTGCCAGCAGCTTAGCGGGACAGGGCTACGAGCAGTACTTC.

In DNA form, the CDR3 reads TGTGCCAGCAGTTTTCGCCCGGGGTGGGACACTGAAGCTTTCTTT. Protein product: CASSFRPGWDTEAFF. This chain connects TRBV28 to TRBJ1-1; no clear D. This CDR3 contains 15 residues. Germline V CDR1 and CDR2: MDHEN, SYDVKM. The V and J ends lost 3 bases and 3 bases respectively, with 14 bases between them.

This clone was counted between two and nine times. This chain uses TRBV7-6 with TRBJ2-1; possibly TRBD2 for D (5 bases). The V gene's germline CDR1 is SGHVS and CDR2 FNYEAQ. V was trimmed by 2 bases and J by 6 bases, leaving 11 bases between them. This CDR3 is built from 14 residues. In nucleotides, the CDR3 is TGTGCCAGCAGCTTACGGACTGAGGGCAATGAGCAGTTCTTC. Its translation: CASSLRTEGNEQFF.

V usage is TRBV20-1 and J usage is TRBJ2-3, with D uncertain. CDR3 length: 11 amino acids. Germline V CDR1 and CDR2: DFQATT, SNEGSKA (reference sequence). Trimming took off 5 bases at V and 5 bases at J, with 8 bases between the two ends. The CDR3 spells CSASLVDTQYF. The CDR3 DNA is TGCAGTGCTTCCTTGGTAGATACGCAGTATTTT.

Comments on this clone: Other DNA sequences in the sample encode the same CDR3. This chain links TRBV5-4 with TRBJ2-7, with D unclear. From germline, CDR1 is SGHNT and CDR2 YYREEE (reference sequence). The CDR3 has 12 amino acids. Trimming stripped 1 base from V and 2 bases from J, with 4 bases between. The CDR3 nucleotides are TGTGCCAGCAGCTTGTCACCCTACGAGCAGTACTTC. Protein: CASSLSPYEQYF.

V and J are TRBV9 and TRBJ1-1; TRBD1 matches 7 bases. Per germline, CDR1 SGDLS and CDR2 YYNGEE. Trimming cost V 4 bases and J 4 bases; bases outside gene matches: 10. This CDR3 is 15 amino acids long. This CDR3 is CASSPRGRFGTEAFF. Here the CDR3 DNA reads TGTGCCAGCAGCCCGAGGGGGCGGTTTGGCACTGAAGCTTTCTTT.

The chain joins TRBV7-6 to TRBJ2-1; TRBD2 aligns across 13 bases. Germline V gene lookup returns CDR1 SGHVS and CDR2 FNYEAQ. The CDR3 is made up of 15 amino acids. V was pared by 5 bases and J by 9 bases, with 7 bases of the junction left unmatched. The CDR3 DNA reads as TGTGCCAGCAGCGTCGGACTAGCGGGAGTGACTGAGCAGTTCTTC. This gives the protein CASSVGLAGVTEQFF.

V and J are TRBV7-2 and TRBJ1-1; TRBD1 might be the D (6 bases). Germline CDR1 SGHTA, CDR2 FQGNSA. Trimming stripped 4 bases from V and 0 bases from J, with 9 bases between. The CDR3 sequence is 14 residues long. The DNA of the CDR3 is TGTGCCAGCAGCTCCCACAGGGTGAACACTGAAGCTTTCTTT. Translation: CASSSHRVNTEAFF.

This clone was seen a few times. The CDR3 loop reads CAWSKGGGTEAFF. The CDR3 DNA follows: TGTGCCTGGAGTAAGGGGGGCGGCACTGAAGCTTTCTTT. This chain links TRBV30 with TRBJ1-1; D may be TRBD1 (6 bases). The V and J ends lost 2 bases and 4 bases respectively, with 11 bases between them. Germline V CDR1 and CDR2: GTSNPN, SVGIG (reference sequence). The CDR3 length is 13 residues.

The CDR3 region has the DNA TGTGCCTGGCGCCCGGGGGCTAACTATGGCTACACCTTC. Amino acids: CAWRPGANYGYTF. This chain links TRBV30 with TRBJ1-2, with D tentatively TRBD1 (5 bases). The germline V and J ends were trimmed by 5 bases and 0 bases, with 10 bases remaining between them. The CDR3 runs to 13 residues. Germline V CDR1 and CDR2: GTSNPN, SVGIG (reference sequence).

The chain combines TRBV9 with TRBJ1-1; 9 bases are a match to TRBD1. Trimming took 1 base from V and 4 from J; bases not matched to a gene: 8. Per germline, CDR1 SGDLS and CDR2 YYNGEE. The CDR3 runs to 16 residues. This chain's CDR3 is CASSVTGTGSGTEAFF. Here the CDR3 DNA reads TGTGCCAGCAGCGTAACCGGGACAGGGAGTGGCACTGAAGCTTTCTTT.

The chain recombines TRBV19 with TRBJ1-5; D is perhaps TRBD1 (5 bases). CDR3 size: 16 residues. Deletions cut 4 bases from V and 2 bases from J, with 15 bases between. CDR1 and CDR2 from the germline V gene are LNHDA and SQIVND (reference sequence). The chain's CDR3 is CASSTGGGSGNQPQHF. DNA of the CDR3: TGTGCCAGTAGTACGGGTGGGGGTTCCGGCAATCAGCCCCAGCATTTT.

The CDR3 reads CASSLEGTSGNNEQFF. In nucleotides, the CDR3 is TGTGCCAGCAGCTTAGAGGGGACTAGCGGGAACAATGAGCAGTTCTTC. The J gene is TRBJ2-1, the V gene TRBV11-2; 13 bases map to TRBD2. The length of the CDR3 is 16 residues. Germline trimming cut 0 bases from V and 5 bases from J; bases unmatched to any gene: 1. Germline V gene lookup returns CDR1 SGHAT and CDR2 FQNNGV.

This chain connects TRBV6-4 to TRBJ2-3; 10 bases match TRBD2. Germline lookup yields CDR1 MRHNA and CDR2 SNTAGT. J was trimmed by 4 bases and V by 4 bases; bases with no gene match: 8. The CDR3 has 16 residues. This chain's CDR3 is CASSVSSGSSSDTQYF. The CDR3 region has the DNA TGTGCCAGCAGTGTATCTAGCGGGAGTTCTTCAGATACGCAGTATTTT.

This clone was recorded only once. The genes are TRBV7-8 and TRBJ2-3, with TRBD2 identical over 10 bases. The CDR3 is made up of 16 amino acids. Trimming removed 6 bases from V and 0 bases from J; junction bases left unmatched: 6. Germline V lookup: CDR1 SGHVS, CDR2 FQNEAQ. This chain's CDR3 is CASRLLAGSSTDTQYF. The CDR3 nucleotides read TGTGCCAGCAGACTACTAGCGGGATCTAGCACAGATACGCAGTATTTT.

Written as DNA, the CDR3 is TGTGCCACCTTCTCGGGGGCCGGGGAGACCCAGTACTTC. It translates to CATFSGAGETQYF. This chain uses TRBV27 with TRBJ2-5; D could derive from TRBD1 or TRBD2 (6 bases each). The CDR3 has 13 residues. Germline V lookup: CDR1 MNHEY, CDR2 SMNVEV (reference sequence). With 10 bases removed from V and 5 bases from J, the gap between germline ends came to 17 bases.

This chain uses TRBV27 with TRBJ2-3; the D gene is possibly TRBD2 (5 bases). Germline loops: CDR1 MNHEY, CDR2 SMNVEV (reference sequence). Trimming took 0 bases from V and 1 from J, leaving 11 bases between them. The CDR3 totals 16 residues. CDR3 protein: CASSLSRPAGTDTQYF. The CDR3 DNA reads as TGTGCCAGCAGTTTATCGAGGCCAGCGGGCACAGATACGCAGTATTTT.

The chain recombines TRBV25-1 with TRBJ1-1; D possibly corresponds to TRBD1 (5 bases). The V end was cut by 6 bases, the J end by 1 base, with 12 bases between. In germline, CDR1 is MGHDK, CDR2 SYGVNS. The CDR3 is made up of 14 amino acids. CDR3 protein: CASRLATGNTEAFF. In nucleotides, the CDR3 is TGTGCCAGCAGGCTAGCCACAGGGAACACTGAAGCTTTCTTT.

The CDR3 region is CASRERTEKETQYF. The CDR3 DNA reads TGTGCCAGCAGGGAACGGACAGAGAAAGAGACCCAGTACTTC. V and J are TRBV2 and TRBJ2-5, with a possible D match to TRBD1 (6 bases). This CDR3 has 14 amino acids. The V end lost 6 bases, the J end lost 3 bases, and 14 bases lay between the germline ends. Looked up from germline, CDR1 is SNHLY and CDR2 is FYNNEI.

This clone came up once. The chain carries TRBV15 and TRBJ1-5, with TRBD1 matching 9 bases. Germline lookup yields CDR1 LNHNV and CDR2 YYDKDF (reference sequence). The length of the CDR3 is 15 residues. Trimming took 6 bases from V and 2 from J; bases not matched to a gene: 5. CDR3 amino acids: CATRDRGRGNQPQHF. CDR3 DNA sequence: TGTGCCACCAGGGACAGGGGACGGGGCAATCAGCCCCAGCATTTT.

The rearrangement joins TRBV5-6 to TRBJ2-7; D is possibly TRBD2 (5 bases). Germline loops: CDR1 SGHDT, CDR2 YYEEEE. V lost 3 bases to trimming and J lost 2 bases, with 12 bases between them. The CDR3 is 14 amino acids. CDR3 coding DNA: TGTGCCAGCAGCTCCGGATTCGGGACCTACGAGCAGTACTTC. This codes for CASSSGFGTYEQYF.

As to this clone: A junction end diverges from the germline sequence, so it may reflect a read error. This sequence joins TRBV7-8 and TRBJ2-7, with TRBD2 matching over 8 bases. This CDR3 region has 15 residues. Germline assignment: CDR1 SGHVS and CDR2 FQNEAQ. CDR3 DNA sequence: TGTGCCAGCAGCGGGTCTAGCGGGTTCTCCGACGAGCAGTACTTC. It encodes CASSGSSGFSDEQYF.

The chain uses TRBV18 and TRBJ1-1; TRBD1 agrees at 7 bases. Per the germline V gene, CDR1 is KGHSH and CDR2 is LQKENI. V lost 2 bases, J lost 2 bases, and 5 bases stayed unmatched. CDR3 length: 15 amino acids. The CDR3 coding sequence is TGTGCCAGCTCACCAAGGCAGGGGGTTAACACTGAAGCTTTCTTT. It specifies CASSPRQGVNTEAFF. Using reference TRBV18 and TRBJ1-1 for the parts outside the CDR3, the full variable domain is NAGVMQNPRHLVRRRGQEARLRCSPMKGHSHVYWYRQLPEEGLKFMVYLQKENIIDESGMPKERFSAEFPKEGPSILRIQQVVRGDSAAYFCASSPRQGVNTEAFFGQGTRLTVV.

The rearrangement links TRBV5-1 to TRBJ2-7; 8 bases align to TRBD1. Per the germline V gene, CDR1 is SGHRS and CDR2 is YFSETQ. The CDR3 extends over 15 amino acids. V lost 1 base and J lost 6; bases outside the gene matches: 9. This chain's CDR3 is CASSLQDREHGEQYF. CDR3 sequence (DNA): TGCGCCAGCAGCTTGCAGGACAGGGAGCACGGCGAGCAGTACTTC.

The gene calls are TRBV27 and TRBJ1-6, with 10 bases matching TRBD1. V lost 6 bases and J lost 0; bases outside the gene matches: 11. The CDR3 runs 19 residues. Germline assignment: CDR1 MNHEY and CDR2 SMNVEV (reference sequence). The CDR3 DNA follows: TGTGCCAGCAGACCCAGGACAGGGGGTACGAGCTCCTATAATTCACCCCTCCACTTT. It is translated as CASRPRTGGTSSYNSPLHF.

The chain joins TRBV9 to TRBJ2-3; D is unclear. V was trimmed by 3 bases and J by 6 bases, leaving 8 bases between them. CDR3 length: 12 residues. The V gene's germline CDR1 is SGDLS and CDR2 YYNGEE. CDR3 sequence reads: CASSGEEDTQYF. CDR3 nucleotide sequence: TGTGCCAGCAGCGGCGAGGAGGATACGCAGTATTTT.

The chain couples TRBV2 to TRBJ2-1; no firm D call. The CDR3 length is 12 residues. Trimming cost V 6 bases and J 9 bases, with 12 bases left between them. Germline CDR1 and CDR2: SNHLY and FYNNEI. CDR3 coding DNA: TGTGCCAGCAGCTCCCTAGGTATTGAGCAGTTCTTC. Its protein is CASSSLGIEQFF.

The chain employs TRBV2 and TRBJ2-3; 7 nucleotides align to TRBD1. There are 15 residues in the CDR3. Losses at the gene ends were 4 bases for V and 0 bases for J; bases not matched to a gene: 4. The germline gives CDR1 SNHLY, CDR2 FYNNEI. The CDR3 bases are TGTGCCAGCAGTGGACAGGGTTCTAGCACAGATACGCAGTATTTT. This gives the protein CASSGQGSSTDTQYF.